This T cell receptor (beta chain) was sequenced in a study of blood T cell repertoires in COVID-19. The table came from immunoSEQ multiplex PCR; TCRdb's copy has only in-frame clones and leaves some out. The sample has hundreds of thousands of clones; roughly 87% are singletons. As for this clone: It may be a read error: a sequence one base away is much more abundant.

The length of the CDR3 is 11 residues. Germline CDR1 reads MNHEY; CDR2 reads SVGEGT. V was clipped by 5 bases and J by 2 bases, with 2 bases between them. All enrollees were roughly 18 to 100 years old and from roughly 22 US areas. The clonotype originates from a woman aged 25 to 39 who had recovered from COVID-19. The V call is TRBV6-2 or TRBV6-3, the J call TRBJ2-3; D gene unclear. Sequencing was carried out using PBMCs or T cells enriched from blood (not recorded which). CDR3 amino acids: CASSLTDTQYF. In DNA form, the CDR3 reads TGTGCCAGCAGTCTCACAGATACGCAGTATTTT.